The entry below describes one T cell receptor (beta chain). Antigen specificity is unknown. Multiplex PCR with BIOMED2 TRB-A/B primer pools amplified TRB rearrangements. TCRdb ran MiXCR on the multiplex PCR reads and lists one entry per CDR3 protein. The sample comprises some 8,000 distinct CDR3 sequences, over 20% of which are singletons, and approximately 6.4% rests with the top ten. Blood genomic DNA input for TRB amplification was 250-500 ng. This sample is part of a study of T and B cells in COVID-19 patients. For the study at large: At median age around 34 years, recovered patients were younger than active-infection patients at approximately 68. Study outcomes and limitations: Active COVID-19 showed highly clonal TRB repertoires; recovery showed diversity and richness above healthy donors. Exclusive to the recovered cohort were 2,331 TCR clusters, 25 to 35 of them with low generation probability. Sorted SARS-CoV-2-responsive or tetramer+ T cells and CD4+, regulatory and CD8+ subsets were not yet sequenced.

The CDR3 consists of 14 residues. The V gene's germline CDR1 is SGHRS and CDR2 YFSETQ. Trimming took 0 bases from V and 4 from J, leaving 10 bases between them. The clonotype comes from a human donor who had recovered from COVID-19. Sequencing was done on a sample of blood. The chain uses TRBV5-1 and TRBJ2-5; no reliable D call. For the CDR3, the DNA is TGCGCCAGCAGCTTGGGGCAGCCGGGAGAGACCCAGTACTTC. Amino acid sequence: CASSLGQPGETQYF.